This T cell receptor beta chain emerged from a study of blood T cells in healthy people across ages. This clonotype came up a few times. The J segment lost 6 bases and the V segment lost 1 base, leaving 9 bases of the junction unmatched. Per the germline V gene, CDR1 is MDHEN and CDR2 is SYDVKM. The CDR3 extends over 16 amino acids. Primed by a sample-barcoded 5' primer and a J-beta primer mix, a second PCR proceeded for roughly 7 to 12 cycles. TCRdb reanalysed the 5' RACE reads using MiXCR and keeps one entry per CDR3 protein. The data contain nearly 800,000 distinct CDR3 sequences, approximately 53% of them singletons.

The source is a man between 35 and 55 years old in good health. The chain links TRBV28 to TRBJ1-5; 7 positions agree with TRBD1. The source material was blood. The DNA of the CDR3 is TGTGCCAGCAGTTTATTCGGGACAGATACTGGTCAGCCCCAGCATTTT. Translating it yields CASSLFGTDTGQPQHF.